The T cell receptor beta chain described here comes from a study of T cell responses to AZD1222 COVID-19 vaccine. A note on this clone: No antigen is known for it.

Repertoires were generated with immunoSEQ multiplex PCR, while TCRdb's copy carries only in-frame clones and drops some. The sample holds approximately 180,000 clones, 85% to 90% seen once. Study-level points and caveats: White British ancestry dominated among donors, who included more females, and clonal diversity was possibly underestimated.

Specimen: peripheral blood, collected on day 0 of AZD1222 vaccination. The source is an adult in good health.

CDR3 sequence reads: CASSYGGGTTEAFF. CDR3 bases: TGCGCCAGCAGCTACGGCGGGGGTACCACTGAAGCTTTCTTT. This chain joins TRBV5-1 and TRBJ1-1; D may be TRBD1 (5 bases). Germline CDR1 and CDR2: SGHRS and YFSETQ. CDR3 length: 14 amino acids. The ends were cut back, 3 bases at V and 4 bases at J, with 13 bases in the middle.